The T cell receptor beta chain described here comes from a study of T-cell reconstitution after alpha-beta-depleted transplantation in children. Broader study findings: Surviving recipient T cells and thymic progenitors produced the high day-60 TCRbeta diversity seen in some patients. T-cell numbers and diversity, one year after transplant, stemmed largely from T cells that were newly produced. Approximately two months post-transplant, alpha-beta T cells reportedly originated from several hundred expanded graft clones.

Researchers prepared the TCRbeta library using unique molecular identifiers, the study reports. In TCRdb, the PCR reads were re-called with MiXCR into one record per CDR3 protein. Of approximately 32,000 distinct CDR3 sequences in the sample, 5% to 7% were seen once. CDR3 length: 14 amino acids. Germline values: CDR1 DFQATT, CDR2 SNEGSKA (reference sequence). The V and J ends lost 6 bases and 1 base, in that order; junction bases with no gene match: 5. This clonotype was counted ten times or more. The antigen remains undetermined. This sequence joins TRBV20-1 and TRBJ2-4; the match to TRBD2 covers 8 bases. The sequences come from peripheral blood, collected 60 days after TCRalphabeta/CD19-depleted stem cell transplant. The clonotype originates from a child younger than two who had a stem cell transplant for acute myeloid leukemia, so the T cells may come from the graft donor. The CDR3 coding sequence is TGCAGTGCCGGGGGGGGGCCGGCCAAAAACATTCAGTACTTC. It is translated as CSAGGGPAKNIQYF.